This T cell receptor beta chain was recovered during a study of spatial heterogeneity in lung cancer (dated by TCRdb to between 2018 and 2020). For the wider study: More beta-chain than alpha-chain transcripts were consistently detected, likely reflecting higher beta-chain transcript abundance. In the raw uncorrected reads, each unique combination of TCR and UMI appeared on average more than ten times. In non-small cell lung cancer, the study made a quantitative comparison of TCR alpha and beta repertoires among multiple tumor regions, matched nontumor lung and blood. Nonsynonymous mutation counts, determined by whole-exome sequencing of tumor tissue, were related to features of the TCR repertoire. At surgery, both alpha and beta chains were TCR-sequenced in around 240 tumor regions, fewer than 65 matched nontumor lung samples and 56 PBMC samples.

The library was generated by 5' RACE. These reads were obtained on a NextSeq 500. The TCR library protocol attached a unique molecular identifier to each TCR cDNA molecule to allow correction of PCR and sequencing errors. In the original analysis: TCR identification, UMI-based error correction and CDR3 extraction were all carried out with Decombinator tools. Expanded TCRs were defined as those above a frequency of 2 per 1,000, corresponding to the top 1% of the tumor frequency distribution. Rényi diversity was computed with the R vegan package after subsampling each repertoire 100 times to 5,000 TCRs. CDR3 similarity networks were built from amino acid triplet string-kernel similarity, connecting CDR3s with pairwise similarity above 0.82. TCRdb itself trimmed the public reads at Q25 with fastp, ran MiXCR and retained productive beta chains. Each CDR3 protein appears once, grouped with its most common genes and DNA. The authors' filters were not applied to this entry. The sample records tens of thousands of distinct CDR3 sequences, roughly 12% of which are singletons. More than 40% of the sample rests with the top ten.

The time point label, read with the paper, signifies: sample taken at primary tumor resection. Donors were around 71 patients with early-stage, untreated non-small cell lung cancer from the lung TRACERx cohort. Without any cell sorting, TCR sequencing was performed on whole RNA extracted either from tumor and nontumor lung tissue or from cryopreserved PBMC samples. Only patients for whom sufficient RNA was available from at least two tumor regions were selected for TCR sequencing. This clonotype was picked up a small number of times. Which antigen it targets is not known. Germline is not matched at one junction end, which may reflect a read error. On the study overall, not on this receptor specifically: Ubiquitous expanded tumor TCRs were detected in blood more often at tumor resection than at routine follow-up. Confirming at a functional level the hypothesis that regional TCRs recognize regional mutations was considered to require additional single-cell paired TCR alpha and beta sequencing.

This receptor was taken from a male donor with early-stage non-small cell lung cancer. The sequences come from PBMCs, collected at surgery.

Here the CDR3 is given as CASSPRSGNEQYF. The sequence in DNA is TGTGCTAGCAGCCCTCGCTCGGGTAACGAGCAGTACTTC. Here the chain combines TRBV7-7 and TRBJ2-7; confidence is insufficient to name the D gene. The CDR3 covers 13 residues, taking in both the cysteine and the phenylalanine. The retained sequence is limited to the CDR3, 39 bases, with the frame set at the first base. CDR1 and CDR2, per the germline V gene (reference sequence), are SSHAT and FNYEAQ.